This T cell receptor beta chain was sequenced in a study of shared clonotypes between healthy human individuals. Across the whole study: In total, the donors were a couple of women and three men aged 18 to 49. CD4 naive and CD4 memory each took three plates per donor, while CD8 naive took two and CD8 memory one.

The V gene's germline CDR1 is LNHNV and CDR2 YYDKDF (reference sequence). J was trimmed by 5 bases and V by 1 base; bases with no gene match: 1. The CDR3 sequence is 13 residues long. Original analysis: ImmunoSEQ supplied junction-only sequences lacking quality scores, so filtering was different. Data came from immunoSEQ multiplex PCR; TCRdb stores just in-frame clones and leaves some out. V and J calls and clone size follow that table, whereas D and trimming were derived from the DNA. Of over 1.5 million clones in the sample, around 98% were seen once. Specimen: naive CD4+ T cells sorted from blood. Subset specified: CD45RA+ positively selected. This chain connects TRBV15 to TRBJ2-7; TRBD2 aligns across 8 bases. This TCR was recovered from a young man in good health. The CDR3: CATSRVGGDEQYF. The CDR3 bases are TGTGCCACCAGCAGAGTCGGGGGGGACGAGCAGTACTTC.